The present TCR beta chain was sequenced within a study of beta chain features in type 1 diabetes. Study-wide context: Patients looked much like healthy donors when it came to age, gender and cell yields. Study findings and constraints: Sequencing used cDNA, and cells with high TCR expression could therefore be over-represented. Whatever favoring of shorter templates PCR might show would apply equally to patients and controls.

Germline CDR1 reads MNHEY; CDR2 reads SVGAGI. V shed 4 bases and J 7 bases; nucleotides not matched to a gene: 8. This CDR3 is 14 amino acids long. On this clone: Its cognate antigen is unknown.

Every bit of the isolated RNA underwent reverse transcription, so sequencing read expressed TCRB transcripts. Clones were sequenced by immunoSEQ multiplex PCR, and TCRdb holds only the in-frame ones, with some missing. The sample contains 310,000 or so clones, 6.5% to 10% of which appear only once. Via the markers CD45RO/CCR7/CD25/CD127/CD95/CD27, stem cell-like memory, regulatory, central memory and naive CD4+ cells were sorted. The receptor was derived from a woman aged 18-30 years in good health. The sample was central memory CD4+ T cells from blood. The chain combines TRBV6-5 with TRBJ2-7; 9 bases are shared with TRBD2. The CDR3, as DNA: TGTGCCAGCAGTTCCATTAGCGGGAGTCGGGAGCAGTACTTC. The encoded protein is CASSSISGSREQYF.